This T cell receptor (beta chain) was profiled in a study of T cell responses to AZD1222 COVID-19 vaccine. General study points: Dominant at 160-218 and 743-854, vaccine-associated CD4 TCRs also spanned spike. Among those given AZD1222, only five or six were seropositive at baseline.

A note on this clone: Antigen unknown.

Some clones are missing from TCRdb's copy, which holds only in-frame ones; the method was immunoSEQ multiplex PCR. The sample consists of 150,000 or so clones, around 89% of them appearing once. In germline, CDR1 is LGHDT, CDR2 YNNKEL (reference sequence). There are 14 residues in the CDR3. V lost 1 base to trimming and J lost 2 bases, with 8 bases between them. The genes are TRBV3-1 (or the pseudogene TRBV3-2) and TRBJ1-2; D unclear. The sample was peripheral blood, taken on day 0 of AZD1222 vaccination. This sequence originates from an adult in good health. CDR3 protein: CASSQVNINYGYTF. DNA for the CDR3: TGTGCCAGCAGCCAAGTAAACATCAACTATGGCTACACCTTC.